Listed below are T cell receptor beta chains from one sample, sequenced in a study of cytomegalovirus exposure and HLA in healthy donors. Produced via immunoSEQ multiplex PCR; TCRdb's table is partial and in-frame only. The sample consists of more than 85,000 clones, about two thirds of them appearing once. Sequencing was performed on PBMCs. These receptors were taken from a woman in her fifties or sixties in good health and CMV-seropositive. CDR3s include the opening cysteine and the closing phenylalanine or tryptophan. The order of the fields is V gene, J gene, CDR3 length, D gene, CDR3 protein. D genes are given only for firm matches.

>TRBV5-1|TRBJ2-7|13|.
CASSLVGGTEQYF
>TRBV2|TRBJ1-6|15|TRBD1
CASRDTGVRNSPLHF
>TRBV4-3|TRBJ2-3|16|TRBD1
CASSQTGTGLTDTQYF
>TRBV14|TRBJ2-1|18|TRBD2
CASSHRGLAGQRGNEQFF
>TRBV19|TRBJ1-5|18|TRBD1
CASSRGTGLISSNQPQHF
>TRBV7-9|TRBJ2-7|12|TRBD2
CASSSGGPEQYF
>TRBV5-5|TRBJ2-7|13|TRBD2
CASSLWGGEEQYF
>TRBV11-2|TRBJ2-1|16|TRBD1
CASSETGTGTDNEQFF
>TRBV7-3|TRBJ2-5|19|TRBD2
CASSLLPGLAGISQETQYF
>TRBV9|TRBJ2-3|12|.
CASSTDPDTQYF
>TRBV19|TRBJ2-1|12|.
CASSIDRVEQFF
>TRBV18|TRBJ2-3|15|TRBD2
CASSPGAGERDTQYF
>TRBV29-1|TRBJ2-3|14|TRBD2
CSARTSGSTDTQYF
>TRBV28|TRBJ1-3|16|.
CASSLPRTFSGNTIYF
>TRBV5-6|TRBJ2-4|16|.
CASSFRGRLAKNIQYF
>TRBV5-5|TRBJ1-1|13|TRBD1
CASSSTGWTEAFF
>TRBV18|TRBJ1-4|16|TRBD1
CASSQTGGATNEKLFF
>TRBV21-1|TRBJ1-1|17|.
CASSKSGTGPQGTEAFF
>TRBV5-8|TRBJ1-1|12|.
CASSSGNTEAFF
>TRBV27|TRBJ2-1|14|TRBD2
CATAAGLAVNEQFF
>TRBV5-6|TRBJ1-2|15|TRBD1
CASSRKDRGFVYYTF
>TRBV14|TRBJ2-1|12|.
CASSQVRREQFF